The 14 T cell receptor beta chains given below trace back to one sample, sequenced in a study of molecular identifiers for immune sequencing clone quantification. A single record per CDR3 protein comes from TCRdb applying MiXCR to the PCR reads. The data show 400,000 to 600,000 distinct CDR3 sequences, 25% seen once. Sequenced input: naive CD8+ T cells from blood, with Jurkat cell RNA spiked in. Noted subset: FACS-sorted CD8+CD4-CCR7+CD45RA+ naive T cells. The receptors derive from a human donor in good health. Some libraries in this study had Jurkat cell RNA spiked in.

The chain carries TRBV20-1 and TRBJ2-7; 7 nucleotides match TRBD1. V shed 0 bases, J shed 2 bases, and the junction held 7 bases outside the gene matches. This CDR3 has 15 residues. Germline CDR1 DFQATT, CDR2 SNEGSKA (reference sequence). CDR3 coding DNA: TGCAGTGCTAGAGATCTCGCAGGGGGACCCTACGAGCAGTACTTC. It codes for CSARDLAGGPYEQYF.

About this clonotype itself: A far bigger clonotype differs at one base, so this is likely a read error. The chain has TRBV7-6 and TRBJ1-5; no clear D. In germline, CDR1 is SGHVS, CDR2 FNYEAQ. The length of the CDR3 is 14 residues. The CDR3 protein is CASSLGDSNQHQHF. The CDR3 DNA reads TGTGCCAGCAGCTTAGGAGATAGCAATCAGCACCAGCATTTT.

This chain joins TRBV19 and TRBJ2-5, with 7 bases identical to TRBD2. CDR1 and CDR2 (germline): LNHDA, SQIVND (reference sequence). This CDR3 spans 13 amino acids. J gave up 6 bases and V 8 bases, and 9 bases lay outside the gene matches. CDR3 protein: CASPGLVVKTQYF. CDR3 in DNA: TGTGCCAGTCCTGGACTAGTAGTAAAGACCCAGTACTTC.

The V call is TRBV28, the J call TRBJ2-7, with D hard to call. This CDR3 is built from 14 residues. The ends were cut back, 6 bases at V and 1 base at J, with 13 bases in the middle. Germline V lookup: CDR1 MDHEN, CDR2 SYDVKM. CDR3 sequence reads: CASSLVSLSYEQYF. The CDR3 DNA sequence: TGTGCCAGCAGCCTGGTCAGCCTATCCTACGAGCAGTACTTC.

Only a few counts were recorded for this clonotype. The rearrangement joins TRBV7-3 to TRBJ2-5, with a weak D call TRBD1 (8 bases). Trimming removed 2 bases at V and 4 bases at J, with 14 bases between. Germline CDR1 SGHTA, CDR2 FQGTGA. CDR3 length: 15 amino acids. The CDR3 nucleotides read TGTGCCAGCAGCTTAGACAGCGGGACAGGAGAGACCCAGTACTTC. Amino acid sequence: CASSLDSGTGETQYF.

This chain connects TRBV13 to TRBJ2-4; TRBD2 is a possible D gene (5 bases). Trimming removed 1 base from V and 3 bases from J, with 19 bases in between. The CDR3 is 18 residues long. The germline CDR1 and CDR2 sequences are PRHDT and FYEKMQ (reference sequence). The CDR3 sequence is CASSLVTQRAEGKNIQYF. The CDR3 region has the DNA TGTGCCAGCAGCTTAGTTACCCAGAGGGCGGAAGGCAAAAACATTCAGTACTTC.

Ten or more counts support this clonotype. At one boundary the junction diverges from the germline segment, which might be a read error. The chain joins TRBV29-1 to TRBJ2-1, with D possibly TRBD2 on 6 matching bases. The CDR3 is 14 amino acids. Germline loops: CDR1 SQVTM, CDR2 ANQGSEA. The CDR3 loop reads CSVEAGDSYNEQFF. CDR3 nucleotide sequence: TGCAGCGTGGAAGCGGGCGACTCCTACAATGAGCAGTTCTTC.

This clonotype was detected many times. The chain employs TRBV29-1 and TRBJ2-3; D is unclear. The CDR3 has 11 residues. V was clipped by 5 bases and J by 3 bases, with 6 bases between them. The V gene's germline CDR1 is SQVTM and CDR2 ANQGSEA. CDR3 DNA: TGCAGCGTTCCGGCTACAGATACGCAGTATTTT. This codes for CSVPATDTQYF.

This clonotype was counted once. The CDR3 sequence is CASSLGVAEPDTQYF. In nucleotides, the CDR3 is TGTGCCAGCAGCTTAGGGGTGGCAGAGCCAGATACGCAGTATTTT. V gene TRBV7-6 combines with J gene TRBJ2-3, with unresolved D. This CDR3 comprises 15 residues. V was shortened by 1 base and J by 4 bases, with 12 bases between the two germline ends. Germline V gives CDR1 SGHVS, CDR2 FNYEAQ. Complete variable domain (other parts from reference TRBV7-6 and TRBJ2-3): GAGVSQSPRYKVTKRGQDVALRCDPISGHVSLYWYRQALGQGPEFLTYFNYEAQQDKSGLPNDRFSAERPEGSISTLTIQRTEQRDSAMYRCASSLGVAEPDTQYFGPGTRLTVL.

The V call is TRBV19, the J call TRBJ1-5; D is uncertain. Trimming took off 3 bases at V and 6 bases at J, with 6 bases between the two ends. The CDR3 spans 12 residues. Germline V gene sequence: CDR1 LNHDA, CDR2 SQIVND (reference sequence). The CDR3 region has the DNA TGTGCCAGTAGTATCTCTGCTCAGCCCCAGCATTTT. This sequence encodes CASSISAQPQHF.

As regards this clonotype: With a much larger clone just one base away, this may be a read error. Written as DNA, the CDR3 is TGTGCCAGCCCGGACACCGCCTCCTACGAGCAGTACTTC. This encodes CASPDTASYEQYF. The chain has TRBV28 and TRBJ2-7; TRBD1 might be the D (5 bases). Germline V gene lookup returns CDR1 MDHEN and CDR2 SYDVKM. The CDR3 sequence is 13 residues long. The ends were cut back, 8 bases at V and 0 bases at J, with 11 bases in the middle.

There are many counts of this clonotype. The genes are TRBV7-9 and TRBJ1-4, with unresolved D. The V gene lost 6 bases and the J gene lost 2 bases, with 13 bases spanning the gap. Germline loops: CDR1 SEHNR, CDR2 FQNEAQ (reference sequence). The CDR3 loop spans 15 amino acids. CDR3 DNA: TGTGCCAGCAGTCCCCTAGGAGGGACTAATGAAAAACTGTTTTTT. It encodes CASSPLGGTNEKLFF.

There are a few counts of this clonotype. The chain has TRBV7-6 and TRBJ2-1; TRBD2 matches at 9 bases. The CDR3 is 15 amino acids. The germline CDR1 and CDR2 sequences are SGHVS and FNYEAQ. The junction had 6 bases not matched to a gene; V was cut back by 3 bases and J by 6 bases. As DNA, the CDR3 is TGTGCCAGCAGCTTTGGCGGGGGGGCCGGCAATGAGCAGTTCTTC. It is translated as CASSFGGGAGNEQFF. The complete variable domain, with remaining parts taken from reference TRBV7-6 and TRBJ2-1, reads GAGVSQSPRYKVTKRGQDVALRCDPISGHVSLYWYRQALGQGPEFLTYFNYEAQQDKSGLPNDRFSAERPEGSISTLTIQRTEQRDSAMYRCASSFGGGAGNEQFFGPGTRLTVL.

This chain joins TRBV5-6 and TRBJ2-6; 12 nucleotides align to TRBD1. The CDR3 sequence is 19 residues long. The V gene end was trimmed by 1 base and the J gene end by 2 bases; junction bases not matched to a gene: 7. CDR1 is SGHDT and CDR2 is YYEEEE in the germline V gene. CDR3 loop: CASSLWLGQGATGANVLTF. CDR3 DNA sequence: TGTGCCAGCAGCTTGTGGTTGGGACAGGGGGCGACTGGGGCCAACGTCCTGACTTTC.